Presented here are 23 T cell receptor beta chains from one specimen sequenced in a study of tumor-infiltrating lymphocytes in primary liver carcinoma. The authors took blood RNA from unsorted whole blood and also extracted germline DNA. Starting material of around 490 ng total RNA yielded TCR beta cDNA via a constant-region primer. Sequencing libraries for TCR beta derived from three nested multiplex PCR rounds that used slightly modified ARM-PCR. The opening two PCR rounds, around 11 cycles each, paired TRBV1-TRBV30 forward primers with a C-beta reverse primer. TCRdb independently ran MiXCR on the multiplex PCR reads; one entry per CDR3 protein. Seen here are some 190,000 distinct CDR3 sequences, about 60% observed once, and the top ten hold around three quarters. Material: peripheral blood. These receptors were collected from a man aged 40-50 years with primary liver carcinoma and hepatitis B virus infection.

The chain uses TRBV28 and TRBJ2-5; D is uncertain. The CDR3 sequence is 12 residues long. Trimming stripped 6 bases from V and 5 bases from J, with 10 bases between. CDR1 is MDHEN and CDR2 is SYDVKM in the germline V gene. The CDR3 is CASRGAAETQYF. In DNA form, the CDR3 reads TGTGCCAGCAGGGGCGCTGCGGAGACCCAGTACTTC.

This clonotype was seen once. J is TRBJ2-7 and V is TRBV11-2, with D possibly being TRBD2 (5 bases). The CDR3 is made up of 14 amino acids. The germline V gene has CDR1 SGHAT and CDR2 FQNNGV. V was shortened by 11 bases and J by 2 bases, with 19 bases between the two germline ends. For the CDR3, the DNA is TGTGCCGGCATCTTAACCTACGGGGCCTACGAGCAGTACTTC. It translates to CAGILTYGAYEQYF.

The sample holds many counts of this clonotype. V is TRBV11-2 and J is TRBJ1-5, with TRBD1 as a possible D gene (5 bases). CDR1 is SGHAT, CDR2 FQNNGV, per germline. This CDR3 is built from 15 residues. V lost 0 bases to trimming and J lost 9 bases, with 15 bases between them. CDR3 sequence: CASSLDGAASGPQHF. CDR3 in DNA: TGTGCCAGCAGCTTAGATGGGGCAGCTTCAGGGCCCCAGCATTTT.

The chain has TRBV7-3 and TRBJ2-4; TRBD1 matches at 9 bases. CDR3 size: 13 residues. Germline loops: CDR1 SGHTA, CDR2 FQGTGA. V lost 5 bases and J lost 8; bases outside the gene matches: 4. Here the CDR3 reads CASSQGQGYIQYF. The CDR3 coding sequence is TGTGCCAGCAGCCAAGGACAGGGGTACATTCAGTACTTC.

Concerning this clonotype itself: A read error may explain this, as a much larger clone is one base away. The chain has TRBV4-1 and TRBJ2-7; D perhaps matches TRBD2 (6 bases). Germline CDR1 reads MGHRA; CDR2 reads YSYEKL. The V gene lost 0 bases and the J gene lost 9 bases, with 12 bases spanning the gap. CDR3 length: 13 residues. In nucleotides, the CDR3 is TGCGCCAGCAGCCAAGATGTAGCGGAGGTGCAGTACTTC. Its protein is CASSQDVAEVQYF.

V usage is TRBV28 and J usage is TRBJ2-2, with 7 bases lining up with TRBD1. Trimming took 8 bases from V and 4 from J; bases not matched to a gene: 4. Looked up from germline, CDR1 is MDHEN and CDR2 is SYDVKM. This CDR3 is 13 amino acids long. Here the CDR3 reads CASLQGSTGELFF. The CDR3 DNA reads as TGTGCCAGCCTACAGGGGAGCACCGGGGAGCTGTTTTTT.

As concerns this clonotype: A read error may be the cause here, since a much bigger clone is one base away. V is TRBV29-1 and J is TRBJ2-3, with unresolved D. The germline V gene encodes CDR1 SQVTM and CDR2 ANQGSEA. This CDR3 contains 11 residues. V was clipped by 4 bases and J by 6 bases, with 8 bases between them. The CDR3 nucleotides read TGCAGCGTTGGGAAAAGGGATACGCAGTATTTT. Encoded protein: CSVGKRDTQYF.

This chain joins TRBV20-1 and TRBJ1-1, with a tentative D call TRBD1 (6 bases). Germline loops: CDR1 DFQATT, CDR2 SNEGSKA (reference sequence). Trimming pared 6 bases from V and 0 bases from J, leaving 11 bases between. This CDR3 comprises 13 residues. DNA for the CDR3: TGCAGTGCCTTAGGACAGCTGAACACTGAAGCTTTCTTT. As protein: CSALGQLNTEAFF.

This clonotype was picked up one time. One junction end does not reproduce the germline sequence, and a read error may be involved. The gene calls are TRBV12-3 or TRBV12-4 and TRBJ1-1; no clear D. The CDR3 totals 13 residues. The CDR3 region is CASTLSADTEAFF. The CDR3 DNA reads TGTGCCAGCACTTTAAGCGCGGACACTGAAGCTTTCTTT.

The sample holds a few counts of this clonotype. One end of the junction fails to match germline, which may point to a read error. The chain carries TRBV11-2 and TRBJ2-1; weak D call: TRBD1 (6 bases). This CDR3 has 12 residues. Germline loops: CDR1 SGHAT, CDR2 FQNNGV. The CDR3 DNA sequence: TGTGCCAGCAGCTTAGCAGGGGACGAGCAGCTCTTC. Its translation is CASSLAGDEQLF.

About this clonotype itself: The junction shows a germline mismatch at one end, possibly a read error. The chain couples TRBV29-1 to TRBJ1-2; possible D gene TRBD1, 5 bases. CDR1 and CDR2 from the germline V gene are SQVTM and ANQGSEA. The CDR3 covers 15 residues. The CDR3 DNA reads TGCAGCATTGAAGAGGGACTGGACGTTAACTATGGCTACACCTTC. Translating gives CSIEEGLDVNYGYTF.

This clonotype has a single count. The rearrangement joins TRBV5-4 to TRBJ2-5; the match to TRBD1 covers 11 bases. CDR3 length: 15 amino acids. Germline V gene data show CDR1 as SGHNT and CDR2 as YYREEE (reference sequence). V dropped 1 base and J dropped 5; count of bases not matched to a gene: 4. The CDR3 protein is CASSLMGQGGETQYF. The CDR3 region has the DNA TGTGCCAGCAGCTTGATGGGACAGGGGGGCGAGACCCAGTACTTC. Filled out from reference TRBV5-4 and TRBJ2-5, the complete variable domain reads ETGVTQSPTHLIKTRGQQVTLRCSSQSGHNTVSWYQQALGQGPQFIFQYYREEENGRGNFPPRFSGLQFPNYSSELNVNALELDDSALYLCASSLMGQGGETQYFGPGTRLLVL.

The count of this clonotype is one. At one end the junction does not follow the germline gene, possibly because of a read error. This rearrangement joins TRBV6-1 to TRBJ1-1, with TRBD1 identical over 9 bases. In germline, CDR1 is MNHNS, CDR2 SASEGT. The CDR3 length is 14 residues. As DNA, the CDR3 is TGTGCCGGCAGTGAACAGGGGGCTAACACTGAAGCTTTCTTT. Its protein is CAGSEQGANTEAFF.

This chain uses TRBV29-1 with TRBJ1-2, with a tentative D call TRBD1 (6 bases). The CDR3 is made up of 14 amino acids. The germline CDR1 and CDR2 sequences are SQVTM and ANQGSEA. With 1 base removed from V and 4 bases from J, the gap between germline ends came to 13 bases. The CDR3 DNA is TGCAGCGTTGAAGGTGCGCAGGGGACCTATGGCTACACCTTC. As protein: CSVEGAQGTYGYTF.

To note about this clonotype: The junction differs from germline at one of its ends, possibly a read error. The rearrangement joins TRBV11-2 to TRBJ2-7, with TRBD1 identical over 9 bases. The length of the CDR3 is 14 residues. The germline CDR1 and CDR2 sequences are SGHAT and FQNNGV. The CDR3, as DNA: TGTGTCAGCAGCTCGCGACAGGGGGAGTACGAGCAGTACTTC. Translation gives CVSSSRQGEYEQYF.

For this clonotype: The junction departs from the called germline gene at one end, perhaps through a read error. DNA of the CDR3: TGTGTCAGCAATGAAGCACAGATCCTCAATGAGCAGTTCTTC. This sequence encodes CVSNEAQILNEQFF. V usage is TRBV6-1 and J usage is TRBJ2-1; D gene ambiguous. Germline CDR1 reads MNHNS; CDR2 reads SASEGT. The CDR3 spans 14 residues.

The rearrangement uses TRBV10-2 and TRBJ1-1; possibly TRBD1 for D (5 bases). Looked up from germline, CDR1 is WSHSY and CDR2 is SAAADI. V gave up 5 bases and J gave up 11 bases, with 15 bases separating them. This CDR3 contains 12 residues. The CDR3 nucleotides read TGCGCCAGCAGTCATACGACAGAACGTGCTTTCTTT. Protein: CASSHTTERAFF.

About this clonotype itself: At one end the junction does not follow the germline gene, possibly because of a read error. The CDR3 here is CASSLPGDGKQFF. In nucleotides, the CDR3 is TGTGCCAGCAGCTTACCGGGGGACGGAAAACAGTTTTTT. The chain links TRBV11-2 to TRBJ1-4; a possible D gene is TRBD1 (5 bases). Germline CDR1 reads SGHAT; CDR2 reads FQNNGV. The CDR3 contains 13 residues.

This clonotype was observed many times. The CDR3: CASSSNVAGELFF. CDR3 nucleotides: TGTGCCAGCAGCTCGAATGTCGCCGGGGAGCTGTTTTTT. This chain links TRBV11-2 with TRBJ2-2; D is unclear. CDR3 size: 13 residues. Trimming pared 4 bases from V and 6 bases from J, leaving 9 bases between. Germline CDR1 reads SGHAT; CDR2 reads FQNNGV.

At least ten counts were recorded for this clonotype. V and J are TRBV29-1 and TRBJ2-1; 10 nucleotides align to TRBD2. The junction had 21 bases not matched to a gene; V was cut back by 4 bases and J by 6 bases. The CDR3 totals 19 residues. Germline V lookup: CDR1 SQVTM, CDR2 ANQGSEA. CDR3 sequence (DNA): TGCAGCGTTGTGAGTGGCGGGACTAGCGTCTTGGCTGTCATCAATGAGCAGTTCTTC. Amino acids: CSVVSGGTSVLAVINEQFF.

Here the CDR3 reads CASNTTRIYKQFF. The CDR3 coding sequence is TGTGCCAGCAACACGACTAGGATCTATAAGCAGTTCTTC. The rearrangement links TRBV11-2 to TRBJ2-1, with a weak D call TRBD2 (6 bases). Germline lookup yields CDR1 SGHAT and CDR2 FQNNGV. There are 13 residues in the CDR3. The V end was cut by 7 bases, the J end by 11 bases, with 18 bases between.

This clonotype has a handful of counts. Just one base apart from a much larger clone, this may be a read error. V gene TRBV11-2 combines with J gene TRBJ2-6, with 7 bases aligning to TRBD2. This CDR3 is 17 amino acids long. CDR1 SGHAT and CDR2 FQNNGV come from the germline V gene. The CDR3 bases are TGTGCCAGCAGCAGATGGACTAGTGTCCCTGGGGCCAACGTCATGACTTTC. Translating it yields CASSRWTSVPGANVMTF.

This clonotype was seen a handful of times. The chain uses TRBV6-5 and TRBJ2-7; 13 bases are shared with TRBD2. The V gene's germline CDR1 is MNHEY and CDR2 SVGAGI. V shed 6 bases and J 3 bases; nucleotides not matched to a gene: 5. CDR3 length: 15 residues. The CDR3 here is CASSPTSGRSYEQYF. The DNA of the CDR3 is TGTGCCAGCAGCCCGACTAGCGGGAGGAGCTACGAGCAGTACTTC.